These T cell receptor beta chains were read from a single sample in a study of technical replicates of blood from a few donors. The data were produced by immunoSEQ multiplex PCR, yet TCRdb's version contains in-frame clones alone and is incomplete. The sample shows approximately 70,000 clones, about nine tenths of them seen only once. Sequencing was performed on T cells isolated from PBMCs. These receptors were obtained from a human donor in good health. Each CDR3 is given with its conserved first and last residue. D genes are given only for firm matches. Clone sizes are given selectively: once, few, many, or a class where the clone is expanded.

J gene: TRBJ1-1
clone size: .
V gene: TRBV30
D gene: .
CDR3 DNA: TGTGCCGGAACAGGGTATACTATGAACACTGAAGCTTTCTTT
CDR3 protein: CAGTGYTMNTEAFF

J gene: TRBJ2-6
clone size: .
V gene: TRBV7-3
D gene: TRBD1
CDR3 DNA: TGTGCCAGCAGCCGACATACCGGGACAGTGGAATCTGGGGCCAACGTCCTGACTTTC
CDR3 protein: CASSRHTGTVESGANVLTF

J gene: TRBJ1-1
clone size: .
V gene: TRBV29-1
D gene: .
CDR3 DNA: TGCAGCGTTGAAGGGGGCCCCGACCTTGAAGCTTTCTTT
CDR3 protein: CSVEGGPDLEAFF

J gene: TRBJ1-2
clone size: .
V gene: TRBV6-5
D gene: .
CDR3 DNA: TGTGCCAGCAGCCCCGGTAGTGGCTACACCTTC
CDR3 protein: CASSPGSGYTF

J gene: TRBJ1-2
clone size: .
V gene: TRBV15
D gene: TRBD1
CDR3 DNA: TGTGCCACCAGCAGAGAGGGCCCAGGGGGAAGCGGCTACACCTTC
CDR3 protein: CATSREGPGGSGYTF

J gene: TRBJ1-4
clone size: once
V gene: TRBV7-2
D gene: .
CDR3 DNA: TGTGCCAGCAGCCTATCCCCGGACAGCCCCGAGGGCGAAAAACTGTTTTTT
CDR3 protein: CASSLSPDSPEGEKLFF

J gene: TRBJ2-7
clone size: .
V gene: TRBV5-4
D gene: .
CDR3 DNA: TGTGCCAGCAGCTTGGACCAGGGGCACTACGAGCAGTACTTC
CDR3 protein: CASSLDQGHYEQYF

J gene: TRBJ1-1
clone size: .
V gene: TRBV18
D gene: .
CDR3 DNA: TGTGCCAGCTCCCCGACAGGAAGGAACACTGAAGCTTTCTTT
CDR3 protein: CASSPTGRNTEAFF

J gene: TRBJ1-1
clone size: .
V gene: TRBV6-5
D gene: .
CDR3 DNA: TGTGCCAGCAGTCGGGGGGGCGCTGAAGCTTTCTTT
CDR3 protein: CASSRGGAEAFF

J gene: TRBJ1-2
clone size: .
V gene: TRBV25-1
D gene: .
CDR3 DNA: TGTGCCAGCAGTGATTCAGGGATTCATGGCTACACCTTC
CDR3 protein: CASSDSGIHGYTF

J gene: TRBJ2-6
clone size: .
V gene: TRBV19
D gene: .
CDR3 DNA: TGTGCCAGTTTAGAGGGAGGTACGATCGACGTCCTGACTTTC
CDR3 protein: CASLEGGTIDVLTF

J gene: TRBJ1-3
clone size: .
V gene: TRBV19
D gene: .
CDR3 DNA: TGTGCCAGTAGTATAAGAGGAGCTGGAAACACCATATATTTT
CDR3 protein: CASSIRGAGNTIYF

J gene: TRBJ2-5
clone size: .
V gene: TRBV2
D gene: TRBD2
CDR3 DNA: TGTGCCAGCAGTTACCTAGCGGGAGGTATCCAAGAGACCCAGTACTTC
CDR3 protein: CASSYLAGGIQETQYF